The text below deals with one TCR beta chain. Its antigen is unidentified. The CDR3 is 15 residues long. Unmatched junction bases numbered 7, after V lost 2 bases and J lost 8 bases. Germline V gene lookup returns CDR1 GTSNPN and CDR2 SVGIG (reference sequence). This sample is drawn from a study of T cell responses to AZD1222 COVID-19 vaccine. Findings and caveats of the study: Repertoire sampling happened only post peak T cell response.

Only in-frame clones appear in the TCRdb table, and some are missing; sequencing was by immunoSEQ multiplex PCR. Of some 120,000 clones listed, around 85% are singletons. The clonotype comes from an adult in good health. Sample: peripheral blood, taken on day 0 of AZD1222 vaccination. The rearrangement uses TRBV30 and TRBJ1-6, with TRBD1 matching over 9 bases. The CDR3: CAWSSGQGRHSPLHF. The CDR3 DNA sequence: TGTGCCTGGAGTTCGGGACAGGGAAGACATTCACCCCTCCACTTT.